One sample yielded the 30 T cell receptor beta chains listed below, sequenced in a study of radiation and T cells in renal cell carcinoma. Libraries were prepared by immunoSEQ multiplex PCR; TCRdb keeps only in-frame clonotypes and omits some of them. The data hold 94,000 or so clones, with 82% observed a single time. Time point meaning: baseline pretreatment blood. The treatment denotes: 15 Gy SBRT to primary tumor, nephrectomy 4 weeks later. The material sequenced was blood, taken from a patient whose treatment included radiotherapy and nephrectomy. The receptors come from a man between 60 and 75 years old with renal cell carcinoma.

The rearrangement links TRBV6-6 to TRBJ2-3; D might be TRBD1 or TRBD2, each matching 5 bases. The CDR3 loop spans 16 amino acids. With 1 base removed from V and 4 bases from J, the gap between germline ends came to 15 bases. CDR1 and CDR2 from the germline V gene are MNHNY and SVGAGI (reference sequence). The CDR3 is CASSYFRDGFSDTQYF. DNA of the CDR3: TGTGCCAGCAGTTACTTCCGGGACGGCTTTTCAGATACGCAGTATTTT.

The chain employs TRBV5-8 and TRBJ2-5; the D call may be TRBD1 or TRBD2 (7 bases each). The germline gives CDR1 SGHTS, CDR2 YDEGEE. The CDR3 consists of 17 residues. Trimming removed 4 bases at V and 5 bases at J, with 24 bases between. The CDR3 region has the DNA TGTGCCAGCAGCAAACCTCTACCCCAGGGGGGGGGTGAGACCCAGTACTTC. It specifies CASSKPLPQGGGETQYF.

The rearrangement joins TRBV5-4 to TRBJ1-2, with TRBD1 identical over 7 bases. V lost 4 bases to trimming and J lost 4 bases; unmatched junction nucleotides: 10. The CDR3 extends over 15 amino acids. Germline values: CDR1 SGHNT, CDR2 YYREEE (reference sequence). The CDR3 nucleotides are TGTGCCAGCAGCAAACCGGGACAGAGGGCCTATGGCTACACCTTC. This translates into CASSKPGQRAYGYTF.

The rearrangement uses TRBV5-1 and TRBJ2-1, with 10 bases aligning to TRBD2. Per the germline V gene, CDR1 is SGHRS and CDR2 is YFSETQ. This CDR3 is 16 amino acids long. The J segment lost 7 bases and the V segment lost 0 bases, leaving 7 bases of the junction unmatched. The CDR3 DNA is TGCGCCAGCAGCTTGGATGTAGCGGGAGGTAGGAATGAGCAGTTCTTC. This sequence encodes CASSLDVAGGRNEQFF.

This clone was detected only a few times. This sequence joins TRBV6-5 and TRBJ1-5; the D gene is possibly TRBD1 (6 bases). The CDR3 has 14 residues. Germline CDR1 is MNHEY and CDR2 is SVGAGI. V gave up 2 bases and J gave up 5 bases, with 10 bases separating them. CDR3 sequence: CASSYRGAHQPQHF. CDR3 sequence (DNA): TGTGCCAGCAGTTACAGGGGGGCCCATCAGCCCCAGCATTTT.

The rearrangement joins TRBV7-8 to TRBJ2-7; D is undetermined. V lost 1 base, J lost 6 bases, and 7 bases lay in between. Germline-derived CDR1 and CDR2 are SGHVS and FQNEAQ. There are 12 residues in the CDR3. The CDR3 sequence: CASSLGSREQYF. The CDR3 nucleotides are TGTGCCAGCAGCTTAGGGTCCCGCGAGCAGTACTTC.

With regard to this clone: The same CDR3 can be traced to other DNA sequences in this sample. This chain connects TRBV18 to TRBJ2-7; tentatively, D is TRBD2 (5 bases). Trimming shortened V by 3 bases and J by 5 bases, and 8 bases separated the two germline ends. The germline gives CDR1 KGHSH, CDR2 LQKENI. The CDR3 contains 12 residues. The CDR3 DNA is TGTGCCAGCTCACCGTCCGGGAACGAGCAGTACTTC. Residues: CASSPSGNEQYF.

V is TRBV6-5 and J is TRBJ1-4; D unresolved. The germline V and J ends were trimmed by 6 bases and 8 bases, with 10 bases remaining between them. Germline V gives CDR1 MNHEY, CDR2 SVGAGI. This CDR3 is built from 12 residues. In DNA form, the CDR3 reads TGTGCCAGCAGGCGGGGATTCGAAAAACTGTTTTTT. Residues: CASRRGFEKLFF.

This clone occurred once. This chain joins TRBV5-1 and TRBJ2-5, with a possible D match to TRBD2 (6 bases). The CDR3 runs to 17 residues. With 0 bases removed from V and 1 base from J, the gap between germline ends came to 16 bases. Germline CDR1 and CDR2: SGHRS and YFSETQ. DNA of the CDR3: TGCGCCAGCAGCTTGGTGGGAATAGGAGGGTTCCAAGAGACCCAGTACTTC. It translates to CASSLVGIGGFQETQYF.

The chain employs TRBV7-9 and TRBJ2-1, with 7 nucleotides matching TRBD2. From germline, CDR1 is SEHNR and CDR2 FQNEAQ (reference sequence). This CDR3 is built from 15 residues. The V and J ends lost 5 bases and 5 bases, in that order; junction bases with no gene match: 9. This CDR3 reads CASSLLGGGNNEQFF. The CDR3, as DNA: TGTGCCAGCAGCCTTTTGGGGGGAGGGAACAATGAGCAGTTCTTC.

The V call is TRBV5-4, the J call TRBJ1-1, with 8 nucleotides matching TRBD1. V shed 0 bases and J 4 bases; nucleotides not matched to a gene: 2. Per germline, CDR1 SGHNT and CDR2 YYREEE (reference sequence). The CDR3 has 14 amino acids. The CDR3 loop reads CASSLGQGSTEAFF. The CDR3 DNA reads TGTGCCAGCAGCTTGGGACAGGGGAGCACTGAAGCTTTCTTT.

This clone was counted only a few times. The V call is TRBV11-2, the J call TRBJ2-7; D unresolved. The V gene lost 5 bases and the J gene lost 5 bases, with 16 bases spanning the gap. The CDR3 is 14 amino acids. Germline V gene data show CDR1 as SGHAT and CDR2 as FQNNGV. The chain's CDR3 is CASSTPEFVDEQYF. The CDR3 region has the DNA TGTGCCAGCAGCACCCCAGAGTTTGTAGACGAGCAGTACTTC.

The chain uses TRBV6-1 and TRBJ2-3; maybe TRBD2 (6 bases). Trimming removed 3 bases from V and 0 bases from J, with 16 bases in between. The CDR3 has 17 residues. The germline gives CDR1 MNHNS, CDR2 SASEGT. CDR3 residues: CASSDPPGVGSTDTQYF. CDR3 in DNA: TGTGCCAGCAGTGACCCCCCGGGGGTGGGGAGCACAGATACGCAGTATTTT.

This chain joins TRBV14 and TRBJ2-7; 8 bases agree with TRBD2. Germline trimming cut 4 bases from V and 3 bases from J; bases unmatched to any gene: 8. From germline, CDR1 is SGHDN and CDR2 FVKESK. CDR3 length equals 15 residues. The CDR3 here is CASSPIGAGGYEQYF. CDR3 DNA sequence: TGTGCCAGCAGCCCAATCGGCGCGGGGGGCTACGAGCAGTACTTC.

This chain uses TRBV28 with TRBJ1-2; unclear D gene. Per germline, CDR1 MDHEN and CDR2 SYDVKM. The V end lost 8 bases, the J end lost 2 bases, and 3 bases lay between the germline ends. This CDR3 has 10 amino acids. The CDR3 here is CASGNYGYTF. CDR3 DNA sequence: TGTGCCAGCGGGAACTATGGCTACACCTTC.

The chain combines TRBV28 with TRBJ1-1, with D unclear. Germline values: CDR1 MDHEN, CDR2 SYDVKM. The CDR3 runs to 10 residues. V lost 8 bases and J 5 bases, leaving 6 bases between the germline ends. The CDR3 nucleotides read TGTGCCAGCTCCGGGACTGAAGCTTTCTTT. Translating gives CASSGTEAFF.

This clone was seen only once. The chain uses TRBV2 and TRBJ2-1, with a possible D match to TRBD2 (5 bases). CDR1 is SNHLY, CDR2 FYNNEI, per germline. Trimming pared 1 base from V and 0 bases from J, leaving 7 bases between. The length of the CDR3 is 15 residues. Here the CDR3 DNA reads TGTGCCAGCAGTGAAGTCGGGGACTCCTACAATGAGCAGTTCTTC. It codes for CASSEVGDSYNEQFF.

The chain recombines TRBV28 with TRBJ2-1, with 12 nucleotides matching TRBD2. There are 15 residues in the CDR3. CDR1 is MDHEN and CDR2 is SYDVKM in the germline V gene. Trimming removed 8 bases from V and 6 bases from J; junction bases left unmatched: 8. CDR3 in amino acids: CASLPGLAGLNEQFF. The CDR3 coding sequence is TGTGCCAGCCTCCCGGGACTAGCGGGCCTCAATGAGCAGTTCTTC.

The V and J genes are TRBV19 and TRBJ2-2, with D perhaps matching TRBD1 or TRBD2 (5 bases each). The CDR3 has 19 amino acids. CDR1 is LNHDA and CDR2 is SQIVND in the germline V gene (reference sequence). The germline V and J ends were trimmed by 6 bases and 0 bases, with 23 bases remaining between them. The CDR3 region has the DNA TGTGCCAGTAGGTCCATCCGGGACGCTCGGGTGGCGAACACCGGGGAGCTGTTTTTT. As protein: CASRSIRDARVANTGELFF.

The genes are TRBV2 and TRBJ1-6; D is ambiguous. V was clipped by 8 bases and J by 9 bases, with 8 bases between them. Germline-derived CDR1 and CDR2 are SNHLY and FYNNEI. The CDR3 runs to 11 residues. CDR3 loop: CASGTTSPLHF. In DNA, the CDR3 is TGTGCCAGCGGCACGACTTCACCCCTCCACTTT. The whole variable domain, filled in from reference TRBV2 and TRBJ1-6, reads EPEVTQTPSHQVTQMGQEVILRCVPISNHLYFYWYRQILGQKVEFLVSFYNNEISEKSEIFDDQFSVERPDGSNFTLKIRSTKLEDSAMYFCASGTTSPLHFGNGTRLTVT.

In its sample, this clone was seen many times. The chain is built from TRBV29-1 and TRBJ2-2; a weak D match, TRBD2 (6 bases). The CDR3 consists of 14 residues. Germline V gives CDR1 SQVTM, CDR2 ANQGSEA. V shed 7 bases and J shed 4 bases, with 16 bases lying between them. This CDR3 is CSAPGGAGTGELFF. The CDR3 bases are TGCAGCGCTCCGGGCGGGGCGGGCACCGGGGAGCTGTTTTTT.

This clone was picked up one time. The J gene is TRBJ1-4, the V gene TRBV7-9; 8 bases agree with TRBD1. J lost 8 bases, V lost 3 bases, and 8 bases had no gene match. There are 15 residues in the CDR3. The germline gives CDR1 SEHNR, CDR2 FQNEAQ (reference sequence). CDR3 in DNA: TGTGCCAGCAGCTTTGGCCAGGGGGCGCTAGAAAAACTGTTTTTT. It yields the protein CASSFGQGALEKLFF.

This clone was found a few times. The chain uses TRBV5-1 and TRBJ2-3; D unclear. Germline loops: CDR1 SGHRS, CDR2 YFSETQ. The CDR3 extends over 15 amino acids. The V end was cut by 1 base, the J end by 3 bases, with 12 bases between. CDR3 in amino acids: CASSLRALGTDTQYF. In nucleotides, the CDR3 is TGCGCCAGCAGCTTGAGGGCTTTGGGTACAGATACGCAGTATTTT.

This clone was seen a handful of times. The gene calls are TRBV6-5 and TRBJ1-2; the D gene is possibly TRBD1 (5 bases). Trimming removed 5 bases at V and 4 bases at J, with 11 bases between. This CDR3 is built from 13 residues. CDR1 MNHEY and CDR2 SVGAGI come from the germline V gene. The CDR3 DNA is TGTGCCAGCAGTCGACAGCCTGGCTATGGCTACACCTTC. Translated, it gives CASSRQPGYGYTF.

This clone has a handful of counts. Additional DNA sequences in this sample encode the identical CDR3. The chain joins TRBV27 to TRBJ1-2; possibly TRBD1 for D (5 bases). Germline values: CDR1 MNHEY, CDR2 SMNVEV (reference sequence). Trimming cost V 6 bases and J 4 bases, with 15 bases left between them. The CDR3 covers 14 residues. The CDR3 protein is CASSSFRGTYGYTF. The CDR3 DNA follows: TGTGCCAGCAGCTCATTTCGGGGGACCTATGGCTACACCTTC.

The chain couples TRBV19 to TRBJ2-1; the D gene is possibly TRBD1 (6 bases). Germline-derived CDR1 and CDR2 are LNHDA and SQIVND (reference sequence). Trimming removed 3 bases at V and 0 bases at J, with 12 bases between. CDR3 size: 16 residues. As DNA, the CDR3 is TGTGCCAGTAGTATGGGGGACACGATCTCCTACAATGAGCAGTTCTTC. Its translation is CASSMGDTISYNEQFF. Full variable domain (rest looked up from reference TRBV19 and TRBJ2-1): DGGITQSPKYLFRKEGQNVTLSCEQNLNHDAMYWYRQDPGQGLRLIYYSQIVNDFQKGDIAEGYSVSREKKESFPLTVTSAQKNPTAFYLCASSMGDTISYNEQFFGPGTRLTVL.

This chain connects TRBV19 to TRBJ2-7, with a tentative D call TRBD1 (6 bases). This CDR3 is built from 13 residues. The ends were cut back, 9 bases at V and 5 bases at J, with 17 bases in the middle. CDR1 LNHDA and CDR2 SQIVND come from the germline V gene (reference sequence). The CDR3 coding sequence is TGTGCCAGCAGGGACAATTACTTGGACGAGCAGTACTTC. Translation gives CASRDNYLDEQYF.

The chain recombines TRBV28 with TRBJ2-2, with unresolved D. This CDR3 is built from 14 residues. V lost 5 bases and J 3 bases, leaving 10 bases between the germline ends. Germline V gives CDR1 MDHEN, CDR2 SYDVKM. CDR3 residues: CASSPHHYTGELFF. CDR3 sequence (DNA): TGTGCCAGCAGTCCCCATCATTACACCGGGGAGCTGTTTTTT.

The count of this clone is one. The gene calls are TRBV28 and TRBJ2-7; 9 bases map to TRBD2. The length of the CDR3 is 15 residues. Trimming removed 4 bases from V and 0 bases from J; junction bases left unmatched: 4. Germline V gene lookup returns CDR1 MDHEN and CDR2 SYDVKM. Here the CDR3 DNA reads TGTGCCAGCAGTTCGCTTAGCGGGAGCTCCTACGAGCAGTACTTC. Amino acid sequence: CASSSLSGSSYEQYF.

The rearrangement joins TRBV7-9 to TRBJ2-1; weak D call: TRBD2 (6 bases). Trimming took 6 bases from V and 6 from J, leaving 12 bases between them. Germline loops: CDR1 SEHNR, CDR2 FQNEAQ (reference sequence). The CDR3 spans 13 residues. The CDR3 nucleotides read TGTGCCAGCAGTACTCTAGCGCGCAATGAGCAGTTCTTC. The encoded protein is CASSTLARNEQFF.